One sample yielded the 8 T cell receptor beta chains listed below, sequenced in a study of blood T cell repertoires in COVID-19. Measured with immunoSEQ multiplex PCR; TCRdb has only the in-frame clones, and not every one. The sample has about 250,000 clones, about 86% seen once. The sequencing sample was made of peripheral blood. Source of these receptors: a man older than 75 with acute or convalescent COVID-19.

On this clone itself: The identical CDR3 is also encoded by other nucleotide sequences in the sample. J is TRBJ1-6 and V is TRBV9, with TRBD1 identical over 8 bases. The CDR3 length is 15 residues. V shed 1 base and J 5 bases; nucleotides not matched to a gene: 2. Germline V gene data show CDR1 as SGDLS and CDR2 as YYNGEE. CDR3 region: CASSVSGGNNSPLHF. CDR3 nucleotide sequence: TGTGCCAGCAGCGTATCAGGGGGCAATAATTCACCCCTCCACTTT.

The chain combines TRBV7-3 with TRBJ2-5; 11 bases are a match to TRBD2. Germline V gene sequence: CDR1 SGHTA, CDR2 FQGTGA. J was trimmed by 4 bases and V by 5 bases; bases with no gene match: 0. The CDR3 contains 13 residues. CDR3 in amino acids: CASSLAGGETQYF. The CDR3 nucleotides read TGTGCCAGCAGCCTAGCGGGAGGAGAGACCCAGTACTTC.

This clone was observed a single time. The chain employs TRBV5-4 and TRBJ1-2, with TRBD1 as a possible D gene (5 bases). The CDR3 is made up of 17 amino acids. Germline CDR1 and CDR2: SGHNT and YYREEE (reference sequence). Trimming shortened V by 3 bases and J by 0 bases, and 18 bases separated the two germline ends. Here the CDR3 reads CASSSGEGHRANYGYTF. DNA for the CDR3: TGTGCCAGCAGCTCTGGGGAGGGGCACCGGGCTAACTATGGCTACACCTTC.

This chain uses TRBV10-2 with TRBJ2-7; 7 nucleotides agree with TRBD1. Germline assignment: CDR1 WSHSY and CDR2 SAAADI. The CDR3 is made up of 15 amino acids. The V segment lost 6 bases and the J segment 3 bases; nucleotides outside the gene matches: 11. The DNA for the CDR3 is TGCGCCAGCAGAGGGGGACAGTCATTCCTCTACGAGCAGTACTTC. As protein: CASRGGQSFLYEQYF.

The J gene is TRBJ1-2, the V gene TRBV19; the D gene is possibly TRBD1 (5 bases). This CDR3 contains 14 residues. Germline V lookup: CDR1 LNHDA, CDR2 SQIVND (reference sequence). Trimming shortened V by 5 bases and J by 6 bases, and 16 bases separated the two germline ends. The CDR3 is CASSLRLGGNGYTF. The CDR3 coding sequence is TGTGCCAGTAGTCTCCGACTGGGGGGTAATGGCTACACCTTC.

J is TRBJ1-2 and V is TRBV18, with 11 bases aligning to TRBD1. V trimming: 3 bases; J trimming: 7 bases; junction bases outside the gene matches: 4. Germline CDR1 and CDR2: KGHSH and LQKENI. The length of the CDR3 is 14 residues. The CDR3 region is CASSPGQGARGYTF. The CDR3 bases are TGTGCCAGCTCACCCGGACAGGGGGCGCGTGGCTACACCTTC.

The gene calls are TRBV6-4 and TRBJ1-5, with 8 bases identical to TRBD1. Trimming cost V 5 bases and J 2 bases; bases outside gene matches: 8. Germline V gene data show CDR1 as MRHNA and CDR2 as SNTAGT. The CDR3 covers 16 residues. The CDR3 nucleotides read TGTGCCAGCAGTCCTACCGACAGGGGTGGCAATCAGCCCCAGCATTTT. It yields the protein CASSPTDRGGNQPQHF.

The J gene is TRBJ2-2, the V gene TRBV19, with D maybe TRBD1 (5 bases). Trimming shortened V by 7 bases and J by 6 bases, and 9 bases separated the two germline ends. This CDR3 region has 12 residues. CDR1 is LNHDA and CDR2 is SQIVND in the germline V gene (reference sequence). The CDR3 DNA is TGTGCCAGTATAGGGGTCGCCGGGGAGCTGTTTTTT. It encodes CASIGVAGELFF.